This T cell receptor (beta chain) was documented in a study of T cells in localized non-small cell lung cancer. The study's findings and limits: Detection in adjacent lung was observed for a median around 50 of the top 100 tumor clones.

CDR3 length: 16 residues. The V end was cut by 1 base, the J end by 6 bases, with 16 bases between. Germline V gives CDR1 LGHNA, CDR2 YNFKEQ. The assay was immunoSEQ multiplex PCR, and TCRdb's table has in-frame clones only and misses some. This table holds around 23,000 clones, around 90% found once. As regards this clone: Its target is unknown.

J is TRBJ2-1 and V is TRBV4-2; D ambiguous. This receptor was obtained from a male donor aged 60 or over with stage II lung adenocarcinoma. Sequenced material: peripheral blood mononuclear cells, taken before any cancer treatment. CDR3 residues: CASSQGPAGWSNEQFF. The DNA of the CDR3 is TGTGCCAGCAGCCAAGGGCCCGCAGGCTGGAGCAATGAGCAGTTCTTC.